These T cell receptor beta chains were read from a single sample in a study of blood T cell repertoires in COVID-19. Profiling relied on immunoSEQ multiplex PCR, and the TCRdb table lists in-frame clones only, not all of them. This sample yields 150,000 or so clones, of which about 85% are seen a single time; approximately 0.6% belongs to the top ten. Sequencing was done on a sample of peripheral blood. Receptor source: a man between 60 and 70 years old with COVID-19, enrolled during active disease. Each CDR3 is given with its conserved first and last residue. The D gene is left open where the match is weak. Size is omitted from some rows. Given values are once, few, many or a class for expanded clones.

CASFPRGSTEAFF	TGTGCCAGTTTCCCCAGGGGAAGCACTGAAGCTTTCTTT	TRBJ1-1	TRBV6-5	.	.
CASSLGLAKSSYNEQFF	TGTGCCAGCAGCTTGGGACTAGCGAAGAGCTCCTACAATGAGCAGTTCTTC	TRBJ2-1	TRBV7-3	TRBD2	.
CASSLSGRSYEQYF	TGTGCCAGCAGCTTATCAGGGAGGTCCTACGAGCAGTACTTC	TRBJ2-7	TRBV7-8	.	.
CASSEATGEGLPGELFF	TGTGCCAGCAGTGAAGCTACGGGGGAGGGGCTCCCCGGGGAGCTGTTTTTT	TRBJ2-2	TRBV6-1	TRBD2	once
CASSLERGGHEQYF	TGTGCCAGCAGCTTAGAAAGAGGGGGCCACGAGCAGTACTTC	TRBJ2-7	TRBV11-2	TRBD1	.
CASSLVGTTKETQYF	TGCGCCAGCAGCTTGGTAGGGACTACTAAAGAGACCCAGTACTTC	TRBJ2-5	TRBV5-1	TRBD2	.
CASSTGGAGEQYF	TGTGCCAGCAGCACAGGGGGCGCGGGGGAGCAGTACTTC	TRBJ2-7	TRBV6-5	TRBD1	.
CASSVAVGSTEAFF	TGTGCCAGCAGCGTAGCCGTGGGGAGCACTGAAGCTTTCTTT	TRBJ1-1	TRBV9	.	.
CASSLVGTGGDSPLHF	TGTGCCAGCAGCTTAGTGGGGACAGGGGGCGATTCACCCCTCCACTTT	TRBJ1-6	TRBV11-2	TRBD1	few
CASSSQFATNEKLFF	TGTGCCAGCAGCTCACAATTTGCAACTAATGAAAAACTGTTTTTT	TRBJ1-4	TRBV7-2	.	.
CASRARGGFNEQFF	TGTGCCAGCAGAGCGCGGGGGGGCTTCAATGAGCAGTTCTTC	TRBJ2-1	TRBV6-5	TRBD2	.
CASSEGQGLFQPQHF	TGTGCCAGCAGTGAAGGACAGGGCCTTTTTCAGCCCCAGCATTTT	TRBJ1-5	TRBV6-1	TRBD1	once
CASSFGAGAAYEQYF	TGTGCCAGCAGCTTTGGAGCGGGAGCGGCCTACGAGCAGTACTTC	TRBJ2-7	TRBV7-3	TRBD2	.
CASSESFGYNEQFF	TGTGCCAGCAGTGAATCCTTCGGGTACAATGAGCAGTTCTTC	TRBJ2-1	TRBV6-1	.	.
CASSEWSGRGNEQFF	TGTGCCAGTAGTGAGTGGAGCGGGAGAGGCAATGAGCAGTTCTTC	TRBJ2-1	TRBV19	TRBD2	.
CASKGLAAYNEQFF	TGTGCCAGCAAGGGGCTAGCGGCCTACAATGAGCAGTTCTTC	TRBJ2-1	TRBV28	TRBD2	.
CASSKMGLTSGGTRKGNEQFF	TGTGCCAGCAGCAAGATGGGACTGACTAGCGGGGGGACAAGAAAGGGAAATGAGCAGTTCTTC	TRBJ2-1	TRBV21-1	.	.
CASSLSRDRGGGTNIGETQYF	TGTGCCAGCAGTTTATCCCGGGACAGGGGTGGAGGGACCAATATCGGCGAGACCCAGTACTTC	TRBJ2-5	TRBV6-2/TRBV6-3	TRBD1	.
CASSSASGGRDEQFF	TGTGCCAGCAGTTCAGCTAGCGGGGGGAGGGATGAGCAGTTCTTC	TRBJ2-1	TRBV6-5	TRBD2	.
CASSPPRAGGLNEQFF	TGTGCCAGCAGCCCTCCGCGAGCGGGGGGGCTGAATGAGCAGTTCTTC	TRBJ2-1	TRBV7-3	TRBD2	.
CASSEQGNTGELFF	TGTGCCAGCAGTGAACAGGGGAACACCGGGGAGCTGTTTTTT	TRBJ2-2	TRBV2	.	.
CASSQVALAKNIQYF	TGCGCCAGCAGCCAAGTTGCACTAGCCAAAAACATTCAGTACTTC	TRBJ2-4	TRBV4-1	.	.
CASSPGGGNQPQHF	TGTGCCAGCAGCCCAGGGGGAGGTAATCAGCCCCAGCATTTT	TRBJ1-5	TRBV6-4	TRBD1	once
CASSPAVSSYNEQFF	TGTGCCAGCAGCCCAGCGGTTAGCTCCTACAATGAGCAGTTCTTC	TRBJ2-1	TRBV5-5	.	few
CASSSGTGTIYNEQFF	TGTGCCAGCAGCTCGGGAACCGGGACTATTTATAATGAGCAGTTCTTC	TRBJ2-1	TRBV7-2	TRBD2	.
CASSLSTEAFF	TGTGCCAGCAGCTTGAGCACTGAAGCTTTCTTT	TRBJ1-1	TRBV7-9	.	.
CASSQDTGLTEGKLFF	TGCGCCAGCAGCCAAGATACAGGGCTGACCGAAGGAAAACTGTTTTTT	TRBJ1-4	TRBV4-3	.	.
CASSDRPGALNYGYTF	TGTGCCAGCAGTGATCGGCCAGGGGCCCTAAACTATGGCTACACCTTC	TRBJ1-2	TRBV2	.	few
CASSVWPSGIYEQYF	TGTGCCAGCAGCGTATGGCCTAGCGGGATATACGAGCAGTACTTC	TRBJ2-7	TRBV9	TRBD2	few
CATSRVIGTADEQFF	TGTGCCACCAGCAGAGTTATCGGGACAGCTGATGAGCAGTTCTTC	TRBJ2-1	TRBV15	TRBD1	.
CASSLLDSDSPLHF	TGTGCCAGCAGCTTGTTGGACAGCGATTCACCCCTCCACTTT	TRBJ1-6	TRBV5-5	.	.
CASSLSGQRDTDTQYF	TGTGCCAGCAGCTTATCGGGACAGAGAGACACAGATACGCAGTATTTT	TRBJ2-3	TRBV11-3	TRBD1	.
CASRSAGTSYEKLFF	TGTGCCAGCAGATCCGCCGGGACATCATATGAAAAACTGTTTTTT	TRBJ1-4	TRBV6-5	.	.
CASRPPGQGARVNTEAFF	TGTGCCAGTAGGCCGCCGGGACAGGGGGCCCGGGTGAACACTGAAGCTTTCTTT	TRBJ1-1	TRBV19	TRBD1	.
CASRDRGPNSNQPQHF	TGTGCCAGCAGGGACAGGGGGCCTAATAGCAATCAGCCCCAGCATTTT	TRBJ1-5	TRBV2	TRBD1	once
CSVEPQGAYGYTF	TGCAGCGTTGAGCCACAGGGGGCCTATGGCTACACCTTC	TRBJ1-2	TRBV29-1	TRBD1	.
CASSPRGRNTGELFF	TGTGCCAGCTCACCACGGGGCAGGAACACCGGGGAGCTGTTTTTT	TRBJ2-2	TRBV18	.	.
CASSLRQTATNEKLFF	TGTGCCAGCAGCCTGAGACAGACTGCAACTAATGAAAAACTGTTTTTT	TRBJ1-4	TRBV7-2	.	.
CASSYITDTQYF	TGTGCCAGTAGTTACATCACGGATACGCAGTATTTT	TRBJ2-3	TRBV19	.	.
CASTGRDYEQYF	TGTGCCAGTACCGGCAGGGACTACGAGCAGTACTTC	TRBJ2-7	TRBV19	.	.
CASSGGTVYSYGYTF	TGCGCCAGCAGCGGGGGGACCGTCTATTCTTATGGCTACACCTTC	TRBJ1-2	TRBV5-1	.	.